Here is one T cell receptor beta chain with its context. Its target is not known. Data came from immunoSEQ multiplex PCR; TCRdb stores just in-frame clones and leaves some out. The sample has about 360,000 clones; roughly 89% are singletons. This sample stems from a study of cytomegalovirus exposure and HLA in healthy donors. The study's findings and limits: CMV antigen specificity of three CMV-associated chains was confirmed in vitro. TCR clusters originating in the first cohort tended to co-occur in the roughly 110 validation repertoires, according to a later analysis.

In germline, CDR1 is SGDLS, CDR2 YYNGEE. CDR3 length: 15 residues. Trimming removed 0 bases at V and 1 base at J, with 7 bases between. The receptor's source is a woman aged 18-35 years in good health and CMV-seronegative. The V gene is TRBV9, the J gene TRBJ2-2; the D is unclear. The sequenced sample consisted of PBMCs. DNA for the CDR3: TGTGCCAGCAGCGTAGAGGCAGGGAACACCGGGGAGCTGTTTTTT. It yields the protein CASSVEAGNTGELFF.